These 17 T cell receptor beta chains were sequenced from one sample in a study of beta chain features in type 1 diabetes (dated by TCRdb to the late 2010s). Library construction relied on the immunoSEQ multiplex PCR assay. The High Capacity cDNA Reverse Transcription Kit was used to reverse transcribe all of the isolated RNA, meaning that expressed TCRB transcripts were what got sequenced. TCRdb provides this immuneACCESS table in a form limited to in-frame rearrangements. Some clones are lacking; in checked studies, under half of them reflect an unresolved V gene, and why the rest are absent is not known. This sample holds 250,000 to 350,000 clones; 8% to 13% were observed only once. Of the sample, around 0.015% falls within the top ten clones. The sample comprised naive CD4+ T cells from blood. The label giving this sample's cell subset or site can be read as: true naive CD4+ T cells. These receptors all stem from a woman aged 25 to 39 in good health.

This chain joins TRBV5-1 and TRBJ2-5; D is unclear. Germline values: CDR1 SGHRS, CDR2 YFSETQ. The CDR3 is 13 residues long. Trimming stripped 4 bases from V and 4 bases from J, with 11 bases between. This chain's CDR3 is CASSQEAVETQYF. In DNA form, the CDR3 reads TGCGCCAGCAGCCAAGAAGCCGTAGAGACCCAGTACTTC.

This clone was detected many times. This rearrangement joins TRBV15 to TRBJ2-1, with D unresolved. Trimming removed 3 bases at V and 9 bases at J, with 12 bases between. The germline V gene has CDR1 LNHNV and CDR2 YYDKDF (reference sequence). The CDR3 covers 13 residues. Here the CDR3 reads CATSRFLAAEQFF. Written as DNA, the CDR3 is TGTGCCACCAGCAGGTTCTTAGCTGCTGAGCAGTTCTTC.

This clone was detected only a few times. V usage is TRBV7-2 and J usage is TRBJ2-3; D remains ambiguous. CDR3 size: 15 residues. Germline V gene sequence: CDR1 SGHTA, CDR2 FQGNSA. The V end lost 7 bases, the J end lost 3 bases, and 17 bases lay between the germline ends. For the CDR3, the DNA is TGTGCCAGCACCAAACGGGTATTTGGAACAGATACGCAGTATTTT. Residues: CASTKRVFGTDTQYF.

The rearrangement links TRBV18 to TRBJ2-5; D not resolved. CDR3 length: 13 amino acids. V was trimmed by 2 bases and J by 5 bases, leaving 9 bases between them. Per germline, CDR1 KGHSH and CDR2 LQKENI. CDR3 residues: CASSPIHGETQYF. In DNA form, the CDR3 reads TGTGCCAGCTCACCAATTCACGGGGAGACCCAGTACTTC.

V usage is TRBV29-1 and J usage is TRBJ2-7; 9 bases align to TRBD1. V lost 4 bases to trimming and J lost 5 bases; unmatched junction nucleotides: 6. Germline-derived CDR1 and CDR2 are SQVTM and ANQGSEA. The CDR3 has 13 residues. The CDR3 DNA reads TGCAGCGTTGCGGGGACAGGGCTTAACGAGCAGTACTTC. Translating it yields CSVAGTGLNEQYF.

A few counts support this clone. The CDR3 sequence: CASSRSGTGGGYNEQFF. The CDR3 coding sequence is TGTGCCAGCAGCCGCAGCGGGACAGGGGGTGGGTACAATGAGCAGTTCTTC. The chain carries TRBV7-3 and TRBJ2-1; 11 bases are shared with TRBD1. CDR3 length equals 17 residues. V was clipped by 5 bases and J by 4 bases; unmatched bases: 10. Germline V gene data show CDR1 as SGHTA and CDR2 as FQGTGA.

This clone was recorded a few times. CDR3 region: CASRGGNTIYF. In DNA, the CDR3 is TGTGCCAGCCGAGGTGGAAACACCATATATTTT. The chain couples TRBV28 to TRBJ1-3, with D uncertain. This CDR3 comprises 11 residues. V gave up 8 bases and J gave up 3 bases, with 5 bases separating them. The germline gives CDR1 MDHEN, CDR2 SYDVKM.

This clone was counted only a few times. V gene TRBV29-1 combines with J gene TRBJ1-1, with D uncertain. Trimming removed 3 bases at V and 0 bases at J, with 5 bases between. Germline V gene data show CDR1 as SQVTM and CDR2 as ANQGSEA. CDR3 length: 12 amino acids. CDR3 protein: CSVERVNTEAFF. The CDR3 DNA reads as TGCAGCGTTGAGCGGGTGAACACTGAAGCTTTCTTT.

This chain joins TRBV10-3 and TRBJ2-7; 7 nucleotides agree with TRBD1. Germline V CDR1 and CDR2: ENHRY, SYGVKD. The CDR3 is made up of 14 amino acids. Germline trimming cut 4 bases from V and 6 bases from J; bases unmatched to any gene: 9. The chain's CDR3 is CAISGQGEGGEQYF. The CDR3 DNA sequence: TGTGCCATCAGTGGACAGGGTGAAGGGGGCGAGCAGTACTTC.

CDR3 protein: CASSYGDSRENEQYF. CDR3 in DNA: TGTGCCAGCAGTTACGGGGACAGCCGTGAGAACGAGCAGTACTTC. J is TRBJ2-7 and V is TRBV6-6; TRBD1 agrees at 7 bases. The CDR3 has 15 amino acids. Germline trimming cut 2 bases from V and 5 bases from J; bases unmatched to any gene: 9. Germline CDR1 is MNHNY and CDR2 is SVGAGI (reference sequence).

The V gene is TRBV19, the J gene TRBJ1-1; 9 nucleotides align to TRBD1. Trimming cost V 6 bases and J 4 bases; bases outside gene matches: 6. The germline CDR1 and CDR2 sequences are LNHDA and SQIVND (reference sequence). The CDR3 is 14 amino acids. Here the CDR3 reads CASRYGTGSTEAFF. The CDR3 nucleotides read TGTGCCAGTAGGTACGGGACAGGGAGCACTGAAGCTTTCTTT.

About this clone itself: Other DNA sequences from this sample encode an identical CDR3 as well. The chain recombines TRBV18 with TRBJ2-3; D ambiguous. The germline gives CDR1 KGHSH, CDR2 LQKENI. Deletions cut 0 bases from V and 5 bases from J, with 6 bases between. The CDR3 spans 13 residues. The CDR3, as DNA: TGTGCCAGCTCACCACCGGGCAAAGATACGCAGTATTTT. Translation: CASSPPGKDTQYF.

The rearrangement uses TRBV6-5 and TRBJ2-1; D is possibly TRBD1 (6 bases). The CDR3 length is 13 residues. V was pared by 2 bases and J by 10 bases, with 12 bases between. Germline CDR1 MNHEY, CDR2 SVGAGI. The CDR3 loop reads CASSYLGQSEQFF. CDR3 DNA sequence: TGTGCCAGCAGTTACCTCGGACAGTCCGAGCAGTTCTTC.

Only a few counts were recorded for this clone. The chain is built from TRBV20-1 and TRBJ2-1; D unresolved. Germline V gene sequence: CDR1 DFQATT, CDR2 SNEGSKA (reference sequence). The CDR3 is 11 amino acids. V dropped 0 bases and J dropped 11 bases, with 8 bases sitting between them. The CDR3: CSARDQRKQFF. Written as DNA, the CDR3 is TGCAGTGCTAGAGATCAGCGCAAGCAGTTCTTC.

In this sample, this clone turned up a few times. This chain joins TRBV25-1 and TRBJ1-4, with 7 nucleotides matching TRBD1. This CDR3 comprises 15 residues. The germline gives CDR1 MGHDK, CDR2 SYGVNS. V was clipped by 4 bases and J by 5 bases; unmatched bases: 7. In DNA form, the CDR3 reads TGTGCCAGCAGTGCAATCCGGGACAGAAATGAAAAACTGTTTTTT. Its protein product is CASSAIRDRNEKLFF.

In its sample, this clone was seen a few times. This chain links TRBV7-9 with TRBJ1-2, with no clear D. Trimming removed 2 bases from V and 3 bases from J, with 10 bases in between. The CDR3 has 14 amino acids. The V gene's germline CDR1 is SEHNR and CDR2 FQNEAQ (reference sequence). The CDR3 sequence is CASSLLAADYGYTF. The DNA for the CDR3 is TGTGCCAGCAGCTTACTCGCGGCCGACTATGGCTACACCTTC.

V and J are TRBV4-3 and TRBJ2-1; TRBD2 matches 7 bases. CDR1 LGHNA and CDR2 YSLEER come from the germline V gene. The V and J ends lost 1 base and 2 bases, in that order; junction bases with no gene match: 5. The CDR3 is 16 amino acids. Here the CDR3 reads CASSQVGRPPYNEQFF. The CDR3 DNA sequence: TGCGCCAGCAGCCAAGTCGGGAGGCCCCCCTACAATGAGCAGTTCTTC.